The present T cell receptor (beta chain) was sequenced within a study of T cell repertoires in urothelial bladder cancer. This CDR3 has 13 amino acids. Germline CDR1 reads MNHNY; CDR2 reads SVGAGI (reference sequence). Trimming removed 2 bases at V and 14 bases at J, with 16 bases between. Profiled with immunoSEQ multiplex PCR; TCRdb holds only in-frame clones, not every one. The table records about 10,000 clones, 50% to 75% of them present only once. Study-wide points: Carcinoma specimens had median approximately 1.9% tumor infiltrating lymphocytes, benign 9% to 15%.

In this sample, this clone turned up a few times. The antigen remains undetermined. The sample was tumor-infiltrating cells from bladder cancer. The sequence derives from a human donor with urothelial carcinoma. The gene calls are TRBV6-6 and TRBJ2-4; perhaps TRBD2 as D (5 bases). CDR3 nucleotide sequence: TGTGCCAGCAGTTACGACGGTAGGACTTTTGAGTACTTC. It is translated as CASSYDGRTFEYF.